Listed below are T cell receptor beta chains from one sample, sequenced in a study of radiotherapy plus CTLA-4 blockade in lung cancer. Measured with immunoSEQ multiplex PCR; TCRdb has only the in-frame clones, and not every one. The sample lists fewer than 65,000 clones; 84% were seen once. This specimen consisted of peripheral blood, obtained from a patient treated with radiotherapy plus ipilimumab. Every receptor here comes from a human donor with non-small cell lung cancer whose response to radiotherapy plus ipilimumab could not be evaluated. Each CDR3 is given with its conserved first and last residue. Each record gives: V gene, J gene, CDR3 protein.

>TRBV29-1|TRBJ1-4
CSAVQGSEKLFF
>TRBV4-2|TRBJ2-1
CASSHPPYNEQFF
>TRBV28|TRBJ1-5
CASSVQGTAQPQHF
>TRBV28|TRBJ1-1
CASSPLLRTVNTEAFF
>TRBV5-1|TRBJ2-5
CASSLAGQAETQYF
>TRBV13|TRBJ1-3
CASSLDRGLSGNTIYF
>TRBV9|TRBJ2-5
CASSSLATQETQYF
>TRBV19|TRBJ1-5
CASSIETGLHRNQPQHF
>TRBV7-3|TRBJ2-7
CASSSTGGGDYEQYF
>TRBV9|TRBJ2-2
CASSVYPESGANTGELFF